This entry features one T cell receptor (beta chain) sequence. No antigen is known for it. The sample holds no much larger clone one base away, and base qualities are not on file. This entry is derived from a study of shared clonotypes between healthy human individuals (dated by TCRdb to 2020 to 2021). Regarding the research as a whole: The cohort comprised a couple of women and a few men aged 18 to 49 years. For each donor, CD4 naive and CD4 memory were each given three plates, CD8 naive was given two plates, and CD8 memory was given one plate. To estimate repertoire size and how much clonotype sharing occurs between individuals, the study deeply sequenced the blood TCR repertoires of several healthy adults. To increase sequencing depth and limit assay-specific biases, TCR repertoire library preparation and sequencing were carried out by different laboratories using diverse techniques. Leukapheresis yielded between about 0.8 and 9.5 billion PBMCs per donor.

Broader findings and caveats from the paper: Pairwise subsampling led to the expectation that sequencing depth would affect the degree of clonotype sharing among donors. Sharing across a few donors was observed for approximately 5% of naive CD4, 3.5% of naive CD8, roughly 2.3% of memory CD4, and around 0.4% of memory CD8 clonotypes. The genetic and exposure-history diversity represented was limited by the small number of donors. Naive subsets generally had larger estimated clonotype richness than memory subsets. Clonotypes shared by all four sorted-subset donors showed higher generation probabilities than non-shared clonotypes. Only blood was sampled, and tissue TCR repertoires likely differ from those in blood. Even with the large sequencing depth, rarefaction of the sorted-subset datasets indicated that sequencing was incomplete.

The donors were healthy, HIV-negative adults with no recently reported acute infections or vaccinations. Only Caucasian adults living in Nashville, Tennessee, USA were represented among the donors. CD4+ T cells were enriched by magnetic negative selection; naive cells were then positively selected on CD45RA, and the negative fraction formed the memory subset. After blood collection by leukapheresis, PBMCs were isolated using Ficoll-Histopaque density gradient centrifugation and then cryopreserved in the vapor phase of liquid nitrogen. Analytical flow cytometry was used to check the purity and quantity of each magnetically sorted T cell population. From each sorted fraction, genomic DNA was isolated and quantified by UV absorbance on a Nanodrop 2000c. The germline V gene gives CDR1 as MNHNS and CDR2 as SASEGT. V is pared back by 4 bases and J by 1 base, with 13 bases lying between the germline termini. The CDR3 contains 16 residues, cysteine and phenylalanine counted. CDR3 DNA is the only sequence kept; it has 48 bases, read in frame from the first base.

TCR CDR3 regions were amplified from genomic DNA by multiplex PCR using the deep immunoSEQ assay. Extracted genomic DNA from each cell subset was distributed evenly across all wells of several immunoSEQ 96-well plates, and each plate was treated as a replicate. For sorted subsets, about 200 ng genomic DNA, equal to 30,000 or so T cell genomes, was loaded into each replicate PCR. Purified libraries were quantified with a Qubit 3.0 fluorometer, sized on a Bioanalyzer 2100, and re-quantified with the KAPA Library Quantification kit. A separate single-read 150-cycle Illumina NextSeq 550 flow cell was used to sequence each immunoSEQ 96-well plate. Per the source publication's procedure: The immunoSEQ output contained only junctional sequences without quality scores, so filtering could not match that applied to full-length reads. Sequences were annotated with PyIR, a Python wrapper for IgBLAST v1.9, and V/J genes and CDR3 were assigned using IMGT germline references. Reads were filtered out if the reads had weak V/J assignments (E-value above 1e-6), no CDR3, stop codons, out-of-frame junctions, or ambiguous translated residues. V3J clonotypes were defined as sequences sharing the same inferred V gene, J gene, and CDR3 amino acid sequence. Percentage overlap between repertoires was calculated by dividing the number of shared unique clonotypes by the size of the smaller repertoire. Repertoire richness was assessed with RTK rarefaction, the Chao1 estimator, and Recon v2.1 estimates of unobserved clonotypes. Generation probabilities for all TCRbeta clonotypes obtained by the gDNA method from a handful of donors were computed using OLGA. The table comes from immuneACCESS by way of TCRdb, which keeps in-frame sequences with V and J called. Part of the clones is missing from these tables; in studies checked, under half for an unresolved V gene and the rest for unknown reasons. The DNA gave D and trimming, while V, J and clone size come from that table. Within this sample are about 2.5 million clones, with 85% to 95% of them counted one time only. The ten largest account for approximately 0.39% of the sample.

Sequencing was done on a sample of naive CD4+ T cells from PBMCs. According to the study, the label for this sample's cell subset or site signals: CD45RA+ positively selected. The source of this sequence is a man between 18 and 29 years old in good health. Some clones in this sample may be carry-over from other donors' samples. The rearranged chain carries TRBV6-1 and TRBJ2-2; confidence is insufficient to name the D gene. The sequenced DNA is TGTGCCAGCAGTGTCGTGAGGACGGTGAACACCGGGGAGCTGTTTTTT. Translated, it gives CASSVVRTVNTGELFF.